This is a list of T cell receptor beta chains from one sample in a study of response to subunit inactivated influenza vaccine. TCRdb passed the RT-PCR reads through MiXCR, listing each CDR3 protein once. The data hold more than 200,000 distinct CDR3 sequences, with approximately 12% observed a single time. Sequencing was performed on non-naive T cells sorted from PBMCs, taken 14 to 15 days before vaccination. The receptors stem from a man aged 50-60 years who received an inactivated influenza vaccine. CDR3s include the opening cysteine and the closing phenylalanine or tryptophan. Fields, in order: V gene, D gene, J gene, clone size, CDR3 protein, CDR3 DNA. A D gene is named only where the DNA matches it firmly. Part of the rows lack a size; the others show once, few, many or a class for expanded clones.

TRBV5-8,.,TRBJ2-4,few,CASSLRAQNIQYF,TGTGCCAGCAGTTTGCGGGCACAAAACATTCAGTACTTC
TRBV5-1,.,TRBJ2-7,many,CASSQQGGREQYF,TGCGCCAGCAGCCAGCAGGGGGGGCGAGAGCAGTACTTC
TRBV11-2,.,TRBJ2-6,.,CASSLDLLPGANVLTF,TGTGCCAGCAGCTTAGATCTTCTACCTGGGGCCAACGTCCTGACTTTC
TRBV18,.,TRBJ1-1,few,CASSPAGGLSEAFF,TGTGCCAGCTCCCCCGCCGGGGGGCTATCTGAAGCTTTCTTT
TRBV30,.,TRBJ2-2,few,CAWGWNTGELFF,TGTGCCTGGGGATGGAACACCGGGGAGCTGTTTTTT
TRBV10-3,.,TRBJ2-2,.,CATDAGQTNTGELFF,TGTGCCACCGACGCGGGACAGACGAACACCGGGGAGCTGTTTTTT
TRBV4-2,TRBD1,TRBJ2-3,.,CASSQAGGGTVDTQYF,TGTGCCAGCAGCCAGGCAGGGGGCGGGACAGTCGATACGCAGTATTTT
TRBV20-1,.,TRBJ1-2,few,CSAREQGGYTF,TGCAGTGCTAGAGAACAGGGAGGCTACACCTTC
TRBV7-6,.,TRBJ2-5,few,CASSLSGQYQETQYF,TGTGCCAGCAGCTTAAGTGGTCAGTACCAAGAGACCCAGTACTTC
TRBV29-1,.,TRBJ2-7,many,CSVEDPQELYEQYF,TGCAGCGTTGAAGATCCGCAGGAACTCTACGAGCAGTACTTC
TRBV7-2,.,TRBJ1-5,many,CASSFFRGGNQPQHF,TGTGCCAGCAGCTTTTTCCGGGGGGGCAATCAGCCCCAGCATTTT
TRBV15,.,TRBJ2-7,.,CATSRGSWNEQYF,TGTGCCACCAGCAGAGGTTCATGGAACGAGCAGTACTTC
TRBV5-1,TRBD2,TRBJ2-1,.,CASSPGTTPGNEQFF,TGCGCCAGCAGCCCCGGGACTACCCCTGGCAATGAGCAGTTCTTC
TRBV18,TRBD1,TRBJ1-2,few,CASSPTRTGEGYTF,TGTGCCAGCTCACCAACTCGGACAGGAGAGGGCTACACCTTC
TRBV7-8,.,TRBJ2-7,many,CASSLVASRESYEQYF,TGTGCCAGCAGCTTAGTCGCCTCCCGGGAGTCTTACGAGCAGTACTTC
TRBV20-1,TRBD1,TRBJ2-2,.,CSARGQGGGELFF,TGCAGTGCGAGAGGACAGGGGGGCGGGGAGCTGTTTTTT
TRBV5-1,.,TRBJ2-1,few,CASAAGFSYNEQFF,TGCGCCAGCGCCGCAGGGTTCTCCTACAATGAGCAGTTCTTC
TRBV4-3,.,TRBJ2-3,few,CASSLGGEGTDTQYF,TGCGCCAGCAGCCTAGGGGGAGAGGGCACAGATACGCAGTATTTT
TRBV11-2,.,TRBJ2-1,.,CASSLDARASSYNEQFF,TGTGCCAGCAGCTTAGATGCCAGGGCCAGCTCCTACAATGAGCAGTTCTTC
TRBV7-2,.,TRBJ2-5,few,CASSPSLGTQYF,TGTGCCAGCAGCCCGTCCTTGGGGACCCAGTACTTC
TRBV6-2/TRBV6-3,.,TRBJ2-7,few,CASRTTAPGQRYEQYF,TGTGCCAGCAGAACCACGGCCCCCGGGCAACGATACGAGCAGTACTTC
TRBV29-1,TRBD1,TRBJ2-1,.,CSVEGRDRVYNEQFF,TGCAGCGTTGAAGGCCGGGACAGGGTATACAATGAGCAGTTCTTC
TRBV6-1,.,TRBJ2-1,many,CASKQAGNEQFF,TGTGCCAGCAAGCAGGCGGGTAATGAGCAGTTCTTC
TRBV12-3/TRBV12-4,TRBD2,TRBJ2-1,.,CASSPLGGGLRNEQFF,TGTGCCAGCAGTCCCCTCGGGGGGGGGCTTCGCAATGAGCAGTTCTTC
TRBV20-1,.,TRBJ2-6,.,CSAPFYSGANVLTF,TGCAGTGCTCCCTTTTACTCTGGGGCCAACGTCCTGACTTTC
TRBV20-1,TRBD2,TRBJ2-7,.,CSASSGTSGRAGYEQYF,TGCAGTGCTAGTTCTGGGACTAGCGGGAGGGCCGGCTACGAGCAGTACTTC
TRBV6-1,.,TRBJ2-1,many,CASSVNPGSYNEQFF,TGTGCCAGCAGTGTCAATCCGGGTAGTTACAATGAGCAGTTCTTC
TRBV24-1,.,TRBJ2-3,.,CATSDLRTVSDTQYF,TGTGCCACCAGTGACCTTCGGACAGTGTCAGATACGCAGTATTTT
TRBV7-3,TRBD1,TRBJ1-2,few,CASSPAAGGGYGYTF,TGTGCCAGCAGCCCAGCTGCAGGGGGCGGCTATGGCTACACCTTC
TRBV2,.,TRBJ1-2,many,CATTDGLDYGYTF,TGTGCCACGACGGACGGCCTGGACTATGGCTACACCTTC
TRBV6-2/TRBV6-3,TRBD1,TRBJ2-1,many,CASSQGQQYVYNEQFF,TGTGCCAGCAGCCAGGGACAGCAATACGTATACAATGAGCAGTTCTTC
TRBV2,.,TRBJ1-2,few,CASSETTRPYGYTF,TGTGCCAGCAGTGAAACAACTCGACCCTATGGCTACACCTTC
TRBV10-3,.,TRBJ2-3,.,CAISESNSGTDTQYF,TGTGCCATCAGTGAGTCGAACAGCGGGACAGATACGCAGTATTTT
TRBV2,.,TRBJ1-4,few,CASSESQGKLFF,TGTGCCAGCAGTGAATCCCAGGGGAAGCTGTTTTTT
TRBV15,.,TRBJ2-2,.,CATSRGKGSDTGELFF,TGTGCCACCAGCAGAGGAAAGGGATCCGACACCGGGGAGCTGTTTTTT
TRBV4-1,.,TRBJ2-4,few,CASSHPGRGNIQYF,TGCGCCAGCAGCCACCCGGGACGCGGAAACATTCAGTACTTC
TRBV4-1,.,TRBJ1-3,many,CASSQDGNSGNTIYF,TGCGCCAGCAGCCAAGACGGTAACTCTGGAAACACCATATATTTT
TRBV20-1,TRBD2,TRBJ2-3,.,CSARVALAVTDTQYF,TGCAGTGCTAGAGTCGCACTAGCGGTCACAGATACGCAGTATTTT
TRBV2,.,TRBJ2-1,.,CASSDRGINEQFF,TGTGCCAGCAGTGACCGTGGGATAAATGAGCAGTTCTTC
TRBV20-1,.,TRBJ2-1,few,CSATRGGLSYNEQFF,TGCAGTGCTACTCGGGGCGGTCTGTCCTACAATGAGCAGTTCTTC
TRBV20-1,TRBD2,TRBJ2-7,.,CSARDGGGRYEQYF,TGCAGTGCTAGAGATGGTGGCGGGAGGTACGAGCAGTACTTC
TRBV20-1,.,TRBJ2-5,few,CSAAQLRRIRQETQYF,TGCAGTGCTGCACAACTTAGGAGGATAAGGCAAGAGACCCAGTACTTC
TRBV7-2,TRBD2,TRBJ2-3,.,CASSSAGSGGLVNTQYF,TGTGCCAGCAGCTCCGCGGGGAGCGGGGGCCTAGTAAATACGCAGTATTTT
TRBV20-1,.,TRBJ1-6,.,CSVDPGTLRSPLHF,TGCAGTGTAGATCCCGGGACACTAAGATCACCCCTCCACTTT
TRBV3-1,.,TRBJ1-6,few,CASSHPAGAFSPLHF,TGTGCCAGCAGCCATCCAGCGGGGGCCTTCTCACCCCTCCACTTT